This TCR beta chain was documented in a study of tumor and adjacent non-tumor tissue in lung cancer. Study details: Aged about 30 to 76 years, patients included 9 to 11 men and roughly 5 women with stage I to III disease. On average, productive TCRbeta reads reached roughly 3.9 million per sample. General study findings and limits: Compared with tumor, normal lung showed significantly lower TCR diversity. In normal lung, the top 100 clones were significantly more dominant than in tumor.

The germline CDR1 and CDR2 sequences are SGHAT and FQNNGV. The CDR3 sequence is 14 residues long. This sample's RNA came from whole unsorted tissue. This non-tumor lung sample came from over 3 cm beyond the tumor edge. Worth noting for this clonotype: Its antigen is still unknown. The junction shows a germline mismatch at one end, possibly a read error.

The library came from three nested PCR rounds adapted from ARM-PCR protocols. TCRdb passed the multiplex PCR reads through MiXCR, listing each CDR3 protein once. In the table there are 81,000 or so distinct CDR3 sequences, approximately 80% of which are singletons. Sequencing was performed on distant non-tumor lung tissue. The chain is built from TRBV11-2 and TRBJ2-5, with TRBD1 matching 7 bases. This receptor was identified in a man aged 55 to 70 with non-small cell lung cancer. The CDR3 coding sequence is TGTGCCTGCAGCTCCGGACAGGCTCTGGAGACCCACTACTTC. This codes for CACSSGQALETHYF.